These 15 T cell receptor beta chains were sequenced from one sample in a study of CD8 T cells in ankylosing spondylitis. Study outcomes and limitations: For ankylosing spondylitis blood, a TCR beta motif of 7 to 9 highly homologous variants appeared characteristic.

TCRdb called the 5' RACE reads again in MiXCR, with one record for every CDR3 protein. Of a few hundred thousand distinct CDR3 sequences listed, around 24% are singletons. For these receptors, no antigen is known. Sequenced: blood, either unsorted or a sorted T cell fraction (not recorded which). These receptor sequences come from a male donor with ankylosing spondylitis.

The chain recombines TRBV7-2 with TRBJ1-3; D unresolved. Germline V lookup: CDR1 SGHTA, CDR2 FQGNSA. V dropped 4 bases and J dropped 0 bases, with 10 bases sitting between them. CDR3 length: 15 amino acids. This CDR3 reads CASSSLRSSGNTIYF. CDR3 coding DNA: TGTGCCAGCAGCTCCCTGCGGAGCTCTGGAAACACCATATATTTT.

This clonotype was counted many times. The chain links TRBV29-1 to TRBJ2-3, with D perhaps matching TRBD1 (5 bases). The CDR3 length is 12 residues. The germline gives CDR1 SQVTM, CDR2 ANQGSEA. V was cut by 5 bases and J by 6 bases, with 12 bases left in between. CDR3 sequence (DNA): TGCAGCGTTTTCAGGGTGGGGGATACGCAGTATTTT. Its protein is CSVFRVGDTQYF.

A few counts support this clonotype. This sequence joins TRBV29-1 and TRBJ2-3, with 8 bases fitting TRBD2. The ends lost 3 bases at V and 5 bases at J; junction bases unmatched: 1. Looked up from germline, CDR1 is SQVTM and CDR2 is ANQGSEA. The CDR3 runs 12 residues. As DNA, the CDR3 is TGCAGCGTTGAGCTAGCGGGAGATACGCAGTATTTT. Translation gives CSVELAGDTQYF.

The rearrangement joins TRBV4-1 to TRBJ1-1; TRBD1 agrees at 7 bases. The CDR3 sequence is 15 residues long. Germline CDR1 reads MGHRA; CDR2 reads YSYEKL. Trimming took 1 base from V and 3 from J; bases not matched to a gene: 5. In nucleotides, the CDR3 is TGCGCCAGCAGCCAAGTCCCAGGGGGGGACACTGAAGCTTTCTTT. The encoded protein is CASSQVPGGDTEAFF.

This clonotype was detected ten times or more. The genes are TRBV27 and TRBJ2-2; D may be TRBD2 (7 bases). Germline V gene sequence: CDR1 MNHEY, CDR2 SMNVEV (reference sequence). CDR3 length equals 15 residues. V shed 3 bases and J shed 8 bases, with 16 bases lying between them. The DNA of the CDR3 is TGTGCCAGCAGTTTGAGGGGGAGGGCCGGTGGGGAGCTGTTTTTT. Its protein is CASSLRGRAGGELFF.

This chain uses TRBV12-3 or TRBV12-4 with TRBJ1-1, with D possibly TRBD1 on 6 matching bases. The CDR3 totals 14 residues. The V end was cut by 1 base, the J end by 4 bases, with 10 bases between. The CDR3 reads CASSLEGGVTEAFF. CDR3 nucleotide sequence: TGTGCCAGCAGTTTAGAGGGGGGTGTCACTGAAGCTTTCTTT.

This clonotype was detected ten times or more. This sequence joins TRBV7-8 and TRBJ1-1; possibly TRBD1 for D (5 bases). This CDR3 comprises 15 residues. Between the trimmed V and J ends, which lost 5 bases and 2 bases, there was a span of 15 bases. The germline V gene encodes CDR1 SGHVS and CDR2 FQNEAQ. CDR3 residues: CASSLEGQQNTEAFF. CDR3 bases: TGTGCCAGCAGCCTTGAAGGACAACAAAACACTGAAGCTTTCTTT.

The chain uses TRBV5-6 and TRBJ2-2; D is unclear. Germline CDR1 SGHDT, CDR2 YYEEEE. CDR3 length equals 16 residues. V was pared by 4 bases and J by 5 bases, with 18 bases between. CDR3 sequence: CASSPGQTRWTGELFF. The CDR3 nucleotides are TGTGCCAGCAGCCCCGGCCAGACGAGGTGGACCGGGGAGCTGTTTTTT.

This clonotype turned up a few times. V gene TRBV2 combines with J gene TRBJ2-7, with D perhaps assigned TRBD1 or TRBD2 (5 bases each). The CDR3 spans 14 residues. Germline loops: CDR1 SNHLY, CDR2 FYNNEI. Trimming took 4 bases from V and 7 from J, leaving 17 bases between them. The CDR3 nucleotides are TGTGCCAGCAGTGTAAACCGGGGCCCGGGGGAGCAGTACTTC. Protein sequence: CASSVNRGPGEQYF.

DNA of the CDR3: TGTGCCAGCAGAAAAGGACTAGCGGGCCAATACTCCTACGAGCAGTACTTC. Residues: CASRKGLAGQYSYEQYF. The chain is built from TRBV6-1 and TRBJ2-7, with 11 bases aligning to TRBD2. There are 17 residues in the CDR3. Germline CDR1 reads MNHNS; CDR2 reads SASEGT. J was trimmed by 0 bases and V by 6 bases; bases with no gene match: 10.

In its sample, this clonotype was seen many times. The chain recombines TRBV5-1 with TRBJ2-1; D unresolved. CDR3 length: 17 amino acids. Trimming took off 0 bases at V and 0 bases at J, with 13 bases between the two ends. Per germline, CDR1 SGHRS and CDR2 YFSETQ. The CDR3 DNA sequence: TGCGCCAGCAGCTTGGGGTCGGGCGCTGGCTCCTACAATGAGCAGTTCTTC. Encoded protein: CASSLGSGAGSYNEQFF. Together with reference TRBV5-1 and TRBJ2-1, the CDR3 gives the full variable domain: KAGVTQTPRYLIKTRGQQVTLSCSPISGHRSVSWYQQTPGQGLQFLFEYFSETQRNKGNFPGRFSGRQFSNSRSEMNVSTLELGDSALYLCASSLGSGAGSYNEQFFGPGTRLTVL.

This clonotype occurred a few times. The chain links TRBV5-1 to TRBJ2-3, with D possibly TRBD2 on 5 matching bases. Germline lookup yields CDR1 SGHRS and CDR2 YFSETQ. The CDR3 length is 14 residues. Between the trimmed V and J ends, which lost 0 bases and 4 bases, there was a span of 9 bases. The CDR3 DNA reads TGCGCCAGCAGCTTGGGAGGGCCCCCAGATACGCAGTATTTT. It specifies CASSLGGPPDTQYF.

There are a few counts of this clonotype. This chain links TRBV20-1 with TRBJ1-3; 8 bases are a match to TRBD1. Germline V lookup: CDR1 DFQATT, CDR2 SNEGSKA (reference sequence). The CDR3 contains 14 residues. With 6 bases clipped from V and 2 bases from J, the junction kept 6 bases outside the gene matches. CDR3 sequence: CSARPDRAGNTIYF. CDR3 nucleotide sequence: TGCAGTGCACGACCGGACAGGGCTGGAAACACCATATATTTT.

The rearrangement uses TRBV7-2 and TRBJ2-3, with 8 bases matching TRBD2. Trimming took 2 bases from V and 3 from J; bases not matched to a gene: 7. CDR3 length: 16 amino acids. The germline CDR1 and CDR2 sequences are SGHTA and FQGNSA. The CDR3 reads CASSLFPAGATDTQYF. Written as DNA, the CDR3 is TGTGCCAGCAGCTTATTCCCAGCGGGAGCGACAGATACGCAGTATTTT.

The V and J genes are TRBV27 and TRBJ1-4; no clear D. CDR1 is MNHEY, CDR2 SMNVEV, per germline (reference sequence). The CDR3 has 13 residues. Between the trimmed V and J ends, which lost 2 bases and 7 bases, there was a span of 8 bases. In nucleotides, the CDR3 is TGTGCCAGCAGTTTAATCAGATTTGAAAAACTGTTTTTT. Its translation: CASSLIRFEKLFF.